This T cell receptor beta chain came from a study of patients and donors after allogeneic stem cell transplantation (dated by TCRdb to about 2020). The method behind the library was RT-PCR. TCRdb names NextSeq 550 as the instrument used. TCRdb reworked the public reads: Q25 trimming with fastp, MiXCR clone assembly, productive beta chains retained. Identical CDR3 proteins give one entry, which carries the most common genes and DNA. The sample table shows approximately 430,000 distinct CDR3 sequences, and 15% to 20% are seen once. The ten largest clones represent roughly 7% of the sample. Compared with germline, V lacks 0 bases and J lacks 16 bases; bases without a gene match: 12. The CDR3 covers 14 residues, taking in both the cysteine and the phenylalanine. Only the CDR3 DNA stays, 42 bases, in frame from base 1. Based on the germline V gene, the CDR1 and CDR2 sequences are SGHRS and YFSETQ. In its sample, this clonotype was seen a few times. The specificity of this receptor is unknown. No base quality values were provided; no much bigger clone lies one nucleotide off.

The receptor chain draws on TRBV5-1 and TRBJ2-1; 8 junctional bases match TRBD1. This receptor was obtained from a human donor who was either an allogeneic HSCT recipient or a stem cell or donor lymphocyte infusion donor (not recorded which). It is not recorded whose cells these are; they may come from a transplant donor. The sample taken for sequencing was blood, either unsorted or a sorted T cell fraction (not recorded which). The CDR3 corresponds to CASSLDRGASRGFF. The bases read TGCGCCAGCAGCTTGGACAGGGGGGCTTCACGGGGCTTCTTC.